This TCR beta chain was documented in a study of CD8 T cells in ankylosing spondylitis. Comments on this clonotype: Antigen specificity is unknown.

The authors made TCR beta libraries by quantitative 5'-RACE with molecular barcodes. Using its own MiXCR run on the 5' RACE reads, TCRdb lists one record per CDR3 protein. Here the sample spans about 700,000 distinct CDR3 sequences, roughly 20% being singletons. Study-wide results and caveats: A motif of under ten highly homologous TCR beta variants was seen as apparently characteristic of ankylosing spondylitis blood.

The specimen was blood, either unsorted or a sorted T cell fraction (not recorded which). This receptor was taken from a male donor with ankylosing spondylitis.

The CDR3 region is CASSDEGGYQETQYF. CDR3 DNA: TGTGCCAGCAGTGATGAGGGGGGTTACCAAGAGACCCAGTACTTC. This chain links TRBV2 with TRBJ2-5; D could derive from TRBD1 or TRBD2 (6 bases each). This CDR3 comprises 15 residues. Trimming cost V 3 bases and J 0 bases, with 11 bases left between them. Germline V gene data show CDR1 as SNHLY and CDR2 as FYNNEI.